The clone carrying this T cell receptor (beta chain) was found a few times. Its antigen is unidentified. The data originate from a study of blood T cells in healthy people across ages. Broader study findings: With naive T cell percentage, TCR beta diversity showed a strong correlation.

CDR3 size: 16 residues. V gave up 0 bases and J gave up 3 bases, with 15 bases separating them. The V gene's germline CDR1 is DFQATT and CDR2 SNEGSKA (reference sequence). It was ten milliliters of peripheral blood that were drawn from each donor. Isolation per sample recovered at least 6 million PBMCs. Every sample gave at least 5.5 micrograms of total RNA when it was extracted. The second PCR ran 7 to 11 cycles with a sample-barcoded 5' primer and J-beta primers. TCRdb itself ran the 5' RACE reads through MiXCR, one entry per CDR3 protein. The sample yields 1.5 million to 2 million distinct CDR3 sequences, roughly 30% seen once.

The chain recombines TRBV20-1 with TRBJ1-5; D gene unclear. The material sequenced was blood. This TCR was recovered from a woman in her twenties or thirties in good health. The CDR3 sequence is CSARDFTGGYNQPQHF. The CDR3 nucleotides read TGCAGTGCTAGAGATTTCACGGGAGGGTACAATCAGCCCCAGCATTTT.